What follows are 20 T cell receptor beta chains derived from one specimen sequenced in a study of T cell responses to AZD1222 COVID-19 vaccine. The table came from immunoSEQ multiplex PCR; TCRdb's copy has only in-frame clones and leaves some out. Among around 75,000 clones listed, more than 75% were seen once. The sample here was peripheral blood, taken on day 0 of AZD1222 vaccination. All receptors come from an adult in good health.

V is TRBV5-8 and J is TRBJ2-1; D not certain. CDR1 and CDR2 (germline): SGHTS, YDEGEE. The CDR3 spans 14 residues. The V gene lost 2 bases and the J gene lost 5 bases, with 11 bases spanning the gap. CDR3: CASSLGNTDNEQFF. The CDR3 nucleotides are TGTGCCAGCAGCTTAGGCAATACGGACAATGAGCAGTTCTTC.

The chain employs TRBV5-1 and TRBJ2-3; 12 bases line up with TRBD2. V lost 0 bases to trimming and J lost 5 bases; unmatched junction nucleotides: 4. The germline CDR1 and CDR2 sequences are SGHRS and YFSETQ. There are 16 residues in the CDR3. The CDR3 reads CASSLGALAGGDTQYF. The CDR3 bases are TGCGCCAGCAGCTTGGGCGCACTAGCGGGGGGAGATACGCAGTATTTT.

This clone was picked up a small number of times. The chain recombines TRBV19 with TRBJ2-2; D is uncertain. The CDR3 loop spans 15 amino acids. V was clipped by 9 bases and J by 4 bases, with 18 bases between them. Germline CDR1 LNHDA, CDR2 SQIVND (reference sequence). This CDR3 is CARAVLTDRTGELFF. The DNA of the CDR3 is TGTGCCAGAGCCGTTCTGACGGACCGCACCGGGGAGCTGTTTTTT.

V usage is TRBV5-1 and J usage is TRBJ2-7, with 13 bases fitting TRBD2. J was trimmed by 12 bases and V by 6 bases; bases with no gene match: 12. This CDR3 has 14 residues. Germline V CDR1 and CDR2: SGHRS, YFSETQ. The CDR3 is CASNPGTSGTVGYF. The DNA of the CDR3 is TGCGCCAGCAATCCCGGGACTAGCGGGACCGTGGGGTACTTC.

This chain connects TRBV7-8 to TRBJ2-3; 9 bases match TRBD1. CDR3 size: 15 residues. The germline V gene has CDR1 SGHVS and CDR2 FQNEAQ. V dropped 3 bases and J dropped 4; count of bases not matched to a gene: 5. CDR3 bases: TGTGCCAGCAGCTTGGCCGGGACAGGGCCAGATACGCAGTATTTT. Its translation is CASSLAGTGPDTQYF. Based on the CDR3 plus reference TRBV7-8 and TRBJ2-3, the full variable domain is GAGVSQSPRYKVAKRGQDVALRCDPISGHVSLFWYQQALGQGPEFLTYFQNEAQLDKSGLPSDRFFAERPEGSVSTLKIQRTQQEDSAVYLCASSLAGTGPDTQYFGPGTRLTVL.

CDR3 protein: CASSLAGGNSGNTIYF. CDR3 nucleotide sequence: TGTGCCAGCAGCCTTGCAGGGGGCAACTCTGGAAACACCATATATTTT. The chain uses TRBV9 and TRBJ1-3, with 8 bases that match TRBD1. V lost 4 bases to trimming and J lost 0 bases; unmatched junction nucleotides: 6. The CDR3 has 16 residues. Per germline, CDR1 SGDLS and CDR2 YYNGEE.

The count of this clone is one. The CDR3, as DNA: TGTGCCAGCAGTCCTCCGGGACAGGGTCTATACGAGCAGTACTTC. Translating gives CASSPPGQGLYEQYF. The chain combines TRBV28 with TRBJ2-7; 9 nucleotides match TRBD1. V gave up 5 bases and J gave up 4 bases; unmatched junction bases: 9. The germline CDR1 and CDR2 sequences are MDHEN and SYDVKM. The CDR3 has 15 residues. Looking up the rest from reference TRBV28 and TRBJ2-7 gives the full variable domain: DVKVTQSSRYLVKRTGEKVFLECVQDMDHENMFWYRQDPGLGLRLIYFSYDVKMKEKGDIPEGYSVSREKKERFSLILESASTNQTSMYLCASSPPGQGLYEQYFGPGTRLTVT.

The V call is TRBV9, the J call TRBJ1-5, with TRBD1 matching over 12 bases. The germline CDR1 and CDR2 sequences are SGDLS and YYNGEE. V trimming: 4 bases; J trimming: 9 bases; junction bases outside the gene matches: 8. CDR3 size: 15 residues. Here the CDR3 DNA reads TGTGCCAGCAGCCGAACCGGGACAGGGGGCTTGCCCCAGCATTTT. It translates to CASSRTGTGGLPQHF.

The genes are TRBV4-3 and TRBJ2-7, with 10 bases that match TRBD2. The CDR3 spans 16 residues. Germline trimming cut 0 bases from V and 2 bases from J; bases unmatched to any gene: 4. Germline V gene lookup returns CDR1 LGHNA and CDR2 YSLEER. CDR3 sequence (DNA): TGCGCCAGCAGCCAAGATCGGAGCGGGGGGGCCTACGAGCAGTACTTC. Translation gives CASSQDRSGGAYEQYF.

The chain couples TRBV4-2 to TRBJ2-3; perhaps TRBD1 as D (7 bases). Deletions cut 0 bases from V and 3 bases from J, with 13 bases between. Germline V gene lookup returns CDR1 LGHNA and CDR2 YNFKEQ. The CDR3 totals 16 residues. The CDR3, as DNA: TGTGCCAGCAGCCAAGATAGGAGGGGGCCAACAGATACGCAGTATTTT. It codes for CASSQDRRGPTDTQYF.

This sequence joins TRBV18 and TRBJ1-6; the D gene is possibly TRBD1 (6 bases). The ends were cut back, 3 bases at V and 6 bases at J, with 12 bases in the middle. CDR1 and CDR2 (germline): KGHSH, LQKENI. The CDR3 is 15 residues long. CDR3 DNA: TGTGCCAGCTCACCCTCAGGGGCGGGTAATTCACCCCTCCACTTT. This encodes CASSPSGAGNSPLHF.

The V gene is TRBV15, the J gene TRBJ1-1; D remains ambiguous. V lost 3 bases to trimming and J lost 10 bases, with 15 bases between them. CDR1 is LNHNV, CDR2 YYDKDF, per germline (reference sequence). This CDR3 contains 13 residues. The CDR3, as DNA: TGTGCCACCAGCAGGCCTAACCCGTTTCGAGCTTTCTTT. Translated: CATSRPNPFRAFF.

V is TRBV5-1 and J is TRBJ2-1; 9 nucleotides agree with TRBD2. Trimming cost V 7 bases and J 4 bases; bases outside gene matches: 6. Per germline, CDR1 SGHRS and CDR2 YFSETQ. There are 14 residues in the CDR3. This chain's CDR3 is CASASSGDYNEQFF. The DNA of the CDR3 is TGCGCCAGCGCCTCTAGCGGGGATTACAATGAGCAGTTCTTC.

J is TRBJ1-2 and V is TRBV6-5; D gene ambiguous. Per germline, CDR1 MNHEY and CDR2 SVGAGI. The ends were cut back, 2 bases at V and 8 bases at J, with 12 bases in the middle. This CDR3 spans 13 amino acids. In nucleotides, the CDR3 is TGTGCCAGCAGTTACGCGTCGCGGGAGGGCTACACCTTC. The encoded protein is CASSYASREGYTF.

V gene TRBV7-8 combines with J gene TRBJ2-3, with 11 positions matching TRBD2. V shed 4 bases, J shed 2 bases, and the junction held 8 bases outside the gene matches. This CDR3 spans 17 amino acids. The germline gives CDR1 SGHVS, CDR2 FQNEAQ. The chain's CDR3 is CASSSRLAGTPTDTQYF. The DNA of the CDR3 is TGTGCCAGCAGCTCTCGACTAGCGGGGACTCCCACAGATACGCAGTATTTT.

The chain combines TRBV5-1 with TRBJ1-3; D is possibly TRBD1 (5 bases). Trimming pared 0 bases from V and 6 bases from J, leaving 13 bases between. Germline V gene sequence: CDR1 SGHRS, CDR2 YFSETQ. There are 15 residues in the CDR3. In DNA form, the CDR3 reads TGCGCCAGCAGCTTGGCCCCTCCAGGGTTAAACACCATATATTTT. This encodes CASSLAPPGLNTIYF.

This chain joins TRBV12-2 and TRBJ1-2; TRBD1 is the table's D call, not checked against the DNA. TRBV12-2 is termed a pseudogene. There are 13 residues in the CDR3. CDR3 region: CASRLGQGLVYTF. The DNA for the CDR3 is TGTGCAAGTCGCTTGGGACAGGGGCTGGTTTACACCTTC.

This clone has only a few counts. The CDR3 here is CASTRERSTEAFF. CDR3 bases: TGTGCCAGCACCCGAGAGAGGAGCACTGAAGCTTTCTTT. The chain is built from TRBV6-5 and TRBJ1-1; no clear D gene. The CDR3 has 13 residues. Germline V gene data show CDR1 as MNHEY and CDR2 as SVGAGI. The ends were cut back, 7 bases at V and 4 bases at J, with 13 bases in the middle.

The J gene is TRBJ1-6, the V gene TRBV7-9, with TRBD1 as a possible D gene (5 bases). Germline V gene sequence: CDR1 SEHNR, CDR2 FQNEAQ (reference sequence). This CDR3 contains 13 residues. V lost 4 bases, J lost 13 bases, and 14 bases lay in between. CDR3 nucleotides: TGTGCCAGCAGCTCCGAGCACGGGGCGCCCCTCCACTTT. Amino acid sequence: CASSSEHGAPLHF.

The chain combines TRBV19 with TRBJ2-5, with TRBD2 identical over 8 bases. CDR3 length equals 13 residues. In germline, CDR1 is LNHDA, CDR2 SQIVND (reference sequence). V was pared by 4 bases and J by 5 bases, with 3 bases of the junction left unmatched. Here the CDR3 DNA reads TGTGCCAGTAGTAAAGTAGCGGGGGAGACCCAGTACTTC. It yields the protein CASSKVAGETQYF.